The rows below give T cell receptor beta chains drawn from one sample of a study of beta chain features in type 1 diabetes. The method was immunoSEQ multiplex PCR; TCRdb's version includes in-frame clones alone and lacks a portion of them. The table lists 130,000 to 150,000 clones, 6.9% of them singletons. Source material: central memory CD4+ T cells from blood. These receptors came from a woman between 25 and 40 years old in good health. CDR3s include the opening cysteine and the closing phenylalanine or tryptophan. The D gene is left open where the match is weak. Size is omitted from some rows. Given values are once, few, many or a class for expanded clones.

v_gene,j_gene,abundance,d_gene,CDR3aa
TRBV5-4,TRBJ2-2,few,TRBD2,CASSRLAGEVTGELFF
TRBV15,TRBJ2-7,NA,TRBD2,CATSRGTSGYEQYF
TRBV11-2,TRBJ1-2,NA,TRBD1,CTSSLEGTGYYGYTF
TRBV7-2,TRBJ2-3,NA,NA,CASSQYSTVDTQYF
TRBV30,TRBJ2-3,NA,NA,CAWSATRDTQYF
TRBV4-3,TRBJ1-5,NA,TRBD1,CASSQDRAGGQPQHF
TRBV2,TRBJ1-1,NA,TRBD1,CASSEIGQGDTEAFF
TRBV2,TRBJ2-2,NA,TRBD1,CASRPRGTGAPGELFF
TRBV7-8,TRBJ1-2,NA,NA,CASSSQGYGYTF
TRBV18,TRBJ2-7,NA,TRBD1,CASSRDSYEQYF
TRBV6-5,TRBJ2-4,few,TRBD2,CASAGRRELNIQYF
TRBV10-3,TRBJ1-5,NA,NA,CAISDVAGNQPQHF
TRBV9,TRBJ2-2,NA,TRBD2,CASSVELAGGTGELFF
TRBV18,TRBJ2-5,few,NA,CASSPQGSGQETQYF
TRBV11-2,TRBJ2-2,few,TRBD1,CASSNSGTALISGELFF
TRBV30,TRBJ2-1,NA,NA,CAWGREQGGHEQFF
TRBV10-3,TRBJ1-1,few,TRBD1,CASEGQGSTEAFF